This T cell receptor beta chain was identified during a study of cytomegalovirus exposure and HLA in healthy donors. With respect to this clone: Its antigen remains unidentified.

Use of 60 Vbeta and 13 Jbeta primers characterized the PCR. The assay was immunoSEQ multiplex PCR, and TCRdb's table has in-frame clones only and misses some. The sample lists 170,000 or so clones, 75% to 85% occurring once. General study findings and limits: For TCR beta chains, V- and J-gene trimming was later linked to a missense DCLRE1C variant. Clonal expansion was found to be greater in HLA-associated TCR beta chains than in equally common others in a later analysis. The classifier reportedly diagnosed cytomegalovirus status with high specificity and sensitivity.

CDR1 is MNHEY and CDR2 is SMNVEV in the germline V gene (reference sequence). This CDR3 comprises 12 residues. Trimming left V 6 bases short and J 7 bases short, with 10 bases between. The chain is built from TRBV27 and TRBJ2-1, with a weak D call TRBD1 (6 bases). The TCR was taken from a woman aged 25 to 39 in good health and CMV-seropositive. Input material: PBMCs. CDR3 coding DNA: TGTGCCAGCAGGAAGGGGGTGAATGAGCAGTTCTTC. Its protein product is CASRKGVNEQFF.